What follows are 12 T cell receptor beta chains derived from one specimen sequenced in a study of monozygotic twins with inflammatory bowel disease. TCRdb re-called the 5' RACE reads and shows each CDR3 protein once, DNA omitted. Reported are 400,000 to 500,000 distinct CDR3 sequences; the ten largest clones contain approximately 2.3%. The sequencing sample was made of blood. Receptor source: a human donor with ulcerative colitis or Crohn's disease, or a healthy co-twin of an affected twin (not recorded which).

CDR3 loop: CASTGEWELFF. The chain links TRBV7-9 to TRBJ2-2. Germline CDR1 is SEHNR and CDR2 is FQNEAQ (reference sequence). The CDR3 totals 11 residues.

V gene TRBV5-1 combines with J gene TRBJ2-1; TCRdb designates TRBD2, a call that cannot be tested without DNA. CDR3 length: 15 residues. Germline V gene data show CDR1 as SGHRS and CDR2 as YFSETQ. The CDR3 here is CASTPDSGTYNEQFF. Looking up the rest from reference TRBV5-1 and TRBJ2-1 gives the full variable domain: KAGVTQTPRYLIKTRGQQVTLSCSPISGHRSVSWYQQTPGQGLQFLFEYFSETQRNKGNFPGRFSGRQFSNSRSEMNVSTLELGDSALYLCASTPDSGTYNEQFFGPGTRLTVL.

CDR3: CASSPMGGNSNQPQHF. This rearrangement joins TRBV12-3 or TRBV12-4 to TRBJ1-5; without DNA, the TCRdb call of TRBD1 cannot be checked. The CDR3 covers 16 residues.

This chain uses TRBV5-1 with TRBJ2-5; TCRdb designates TRBD1, a call that cannot be tested without DNA. The germline gives CDR1 SGHRS, CDR2 YFSETQ. The CDR3 has 13 amino acids. The CDR3 sequence: CASSPQGEETQYF.

V is TRBV5-1 and J is TRBJ1-1; the D gene TCRdb calls, TRBD1, cannot be checked with no DNA. This CDR3 comprises 14 residues. Germline CDR1 SGHRS, CDR2 YFSETQ. The CDR3 region is CASSVGQVGTEAFF. The whole variable domain, remainder taken from reference TRBV5-1 and TRBJ1-1, is KAGVTQTPRYLIKTRGQQVTLSCSPISGHRSVSWYQQTPGQGLQFLFEYFSETQRNKGNFPGRFSGRQFSNSRSEMNVSTLELGDSALYLCASSVGQVGTEAFFGQGTRLTVV.

This sequence joins TRBV27 and TRBJ2-7; TCRdb indicates TRBD1, and absent DNA this call remains unverified. Germline lookup yields CDR1 MNHEY and CDR2 SMNVEV (reference sequence). CDR3 length: 15 residues. Here the CDR3 reads CAGSKPGQMAYEQYF.

This chain uses TRBV18 with TRBJ2-3. The CDR3 is 15 amino acids. Germline V gene data show CDR1 as KGHSH and CDR2 as LQKENI. CDR3: CASSPQRSGTDTQYF.

The CDR3 here is CASSQRDRDHEQFF. The rearrangement links TRBV4-3 to TRBJ2-1; no DNA is available, so the TRBD1 call from TCRdb remains unchecked. Germline loops: CDR1 LGHNA, CDR2 YSLEER. The CDR3 is 14 residues long.

This sequence joins TRBV7-8 and TRBJ2-7; TCRdb designates TRBD1, a call that cannot be tested without DNA. Germline CDR1 and CDR2: SGHVS and FQNEAQ. This CDR3 has 17 residues. The CDR3 region is CASSSAFGGAVAYEQYF.

The rearrangement joins TRBV9 to TRBJ1-2. The CDR3 is 14 residues long. The V gene's germline CDR1 is SGDLS and CDR2 YYNGEE. CDR3 loop: CASSVGEFTYGYTF. Looking up the rest from reference TRBV9 and TRBJ1-2 gives the full variable domain: DSGVTQTPKHLITATGQRVTLRCSPRSGDLSVYWYQQSLDQGLQFLIQYYNGEERAKGNILERFSAQQFPDLHSELNLSSLELGDSALYFCASSVGEFTYGYTFGSGTRLTVV.

CDR3 sequence: CASGRGVVGSTDTQYF. This sequence joins TRBV6-1 and TRBJ2-3; TCRdb reports TRBD1, a call that lacks DNA to check it against. The CDR3 is made up of 16 amino acids. Germline lookup yields CDR1 MNHNS and CDR2 SASEGT.

The chain employs TRBV5-4 and TRBJ2-1; the TRBD2 assignment by TCRdb is unverifiable without DNA. The CDR3 length is 16 residues. The germline V gene encodes CDR1 SGHNT and CDR2 YYREEE (reference sequence). CDR3 protein: CASSFRGASGSHEQFF.